This is a list of T cell receptor beta chains from one sample in a study of a mutant IDH1 vaccine in newly diagnosed glioma. Their antigen targets remain unknown. Profiled with immunoSEQ multiplex PCR; TCRdb holds only in-frame clones, not every one. The sample shows some 60,000 clones, 86% of them seen only once. The sample here was PBMCs, taken from a glioma patient whose treatment included an IDH1 peptide vaccine. The receptor set was obtained from a man in his forties or fifties with glioma. The CDR3 runs from the conserved cysteine through the conserved F or W. The order of the fields is D gene, J gene, V gene, clone size, CDR3 protein, CDR3 DNA. A D gene is named only where the DNA matches it firmly. Clone size, where shown, is once, few, many, or a class for clones that have expanded.

TRBD1 | TRBJ1-2 | TRBV14 | . | CASSQTWDSNYGYTF | TGTGCCAGCAGCCAAACCTGGGACAGCAACTATGGCTACACCTTC
. | TRBJ2-7 | TRBV19 | . | CASTGQSYEQYF | TGTGCCAGTACAGGACAGTCCTACGAGCAGTACTTC
TRBD1 | TRBJ1-2 | TRBV4-1 | . | CASSHLRDSYGYTF | TGCGCCAGCAGCCACCTCCGGGACAGTTATGGCTACACCTTC
. | TRBJ2-5 | TRBV5-6 | few | CASSFWLSLRQETQYF | TGTGCCAGCAGCTTTTGGCTCTCCCTACGACAAGAGACCCAGTACTTC
TRBD1 | TRBJ2-7 | TRBV10-2 | . | CASSSQGYEQYF | TGCGCCAGCAGTTCACAGGGGTACGAGCAGTACTTC
TRBD2 | TRBJ2-3 | TRBV5-1 | . | CASSSGTSGSTDTQYF | TGCGCCAGCAGCTCCGGGACTAGCGGGAGCACAGATACGCAGTATTTT
. | TRBJ2-1 | TRBV27 | once | CASSSDRYNEQFF | TGTGCCAGCAGTTCAGACAGGTACAATGAGCAGTTCTTC
. | TRBJ2-1 | TRBV9 | once | CASSDTGTYEQFF | TGTGCCAGCAGCGATACCGGGACCTATGAGCAGTTCTTC
. | TRBJ1-2 | TRBV5-1 | . | CASSVDTYGYTF | TGCGCCAGCAGCGTCGACACCTATGGCTACACCTTC
. | TRBJ2-3 | TRBV7-3 | . | CASSRGDTQYF | TGTGCCAGCAGCCGTGGAGATACGCAGTATTTT
TRBD1 | TRBJ1-1 | TRBV7-8 | . | CASSGGTVNEAFF | TGTGCCAGCAGCGGAGGGACAGTTAATGAAGCTTTCTTT
TRBD1 | TRBJ2-5 | TRBV5-4 | . | CASSAQGAAETQYF | TGTGCCAGCAGCGCCCAGGGGGCCGCGGAGACCCAGTACTTC
. | TRBJ1-1 | TRBV7-2 | . | CASSREGTRGTEAFF | TGTGCCAGCAGCCGAGAGGGCACTAGGGGCACTGAAGCTTTCTTT
. | TRBJ1-5 | TRBV15 | . | CATSRPGLQPQHF | TGTGCCACCAGCAGACCAGGGCTCCAGCCCCAGCATTTT
TRBD1 | TRBJ1-1 | TRBV7-9 | . | CASSSGQGARLDTEAFF | TGTGCCAGCAGCTCGGGACAGGGGGCGAGATTAGACACTGAAGCTTTCTTT
TRBD2 | TRBJ2-3 | TRBV2 | . | CATQAYVGEREVPDTQYF | TGTGCCACACAGGCATATGTTGGAGAGCGGGAGGTTCCAGATACGCAGTATTTT
. | TRBJ2-4 | TRBV5-4 | . | CASSTSGRGAKNIQYF | TGTGCCAGCAGCACATCCGGCAGGGGAGCCAAAAACATTCAGTACTTC
TRBD1 | TRBJ2-7 | TRBV11-3 | . | CASSFGGGQGNEQYF | TGTGCCAGCAGCTTCGGTGGCGGACAGGGGAACGAGCAGTACTTC
TRBD1 | TRBJ2-5 | TRBV29-1 | few | CSVGGQVFQETQYF | TGCAGCGTAGGGGGCCAGGTCTTCCAAGAGACCCAGTACTTC
TRBD2 | TRBJ2-1 | TRBV2 | . | CASSEGTSEYNEQFF | TGTGCCAGCAGTGAAGGGACTAGCGAATACAATGAGCAGTTCTTC
. | TRBJ1-5 | TRBV6-6 | . | CASSYGTSGNQPQHF | TGTGCCAGCAGTTATGGGACGTCCGGCAATCAGCCCCAGCATTTT
. | TRBJ2-7 | TRBV21-1 | . | CASTHQDRGPYEQYF | TGTGCCAGCACCCACCAGGACAGGGGCCCCTACGAGCAGTACTTC
. | TRBJ2-3 | TRBV6-6 | . | CASSYAGVADTQYF | TGTGCCAGCAGTTACGCAGGGGTAGCAGATACGCAGTATTTT
. | TRBJ1-1 | TRBV7-8 | few | CASSLAHEAFF | TGTGCCAGCAGCTTAGCCCATGAAGCTTTCTTT
. | TRBJ2-5 | TRBV7-8 | . | CASSLQETQYF | TGTGCCAGCAGCTTACAAGAGACCCAGTACTTC
. | TRBJ2-1 | TRBV7-8 | . | CASSFQGYNEQFF | TGTGCCAGCAGCTTTCAGGGCTACAATGAGCAGTTCTTC
. | TRBJ1-2 | TRBV7-2 | . | CASSAQGTYTF | TGTGCCAGCTCTGCGCAGGGAACTTACACCTTC
TRBD1 | TRBJ1-5 | TRBV25-1 | . | CASSGTGVSNQPQHF | TGTGCCAGCAGCGGGACAGGGGTTAGCAATCAGCCCCAGCATTTT